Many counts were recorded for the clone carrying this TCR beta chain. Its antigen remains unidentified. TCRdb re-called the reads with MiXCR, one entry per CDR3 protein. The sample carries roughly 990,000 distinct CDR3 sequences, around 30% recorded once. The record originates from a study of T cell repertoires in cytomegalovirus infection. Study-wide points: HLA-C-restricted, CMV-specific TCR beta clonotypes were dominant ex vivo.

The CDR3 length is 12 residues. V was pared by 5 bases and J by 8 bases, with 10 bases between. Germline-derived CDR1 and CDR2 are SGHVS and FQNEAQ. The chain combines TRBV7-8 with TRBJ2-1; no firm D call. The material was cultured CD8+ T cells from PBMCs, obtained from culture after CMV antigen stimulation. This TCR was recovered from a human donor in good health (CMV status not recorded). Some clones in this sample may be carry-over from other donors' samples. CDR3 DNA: TGTGCCAGCAGCCGTCTTCCCCATGAGCAGTTCTTC. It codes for CASSRLPHEQFF.